Following are 15 T cell receptor beta chains from one sample sequenced in a study of identical twins. TCRdb called the 5' RACE reads again in MiXCR, with one record for every CDR3 protein. The sample includes about 240,000 distinct CDR3 sequences, about 11% of them seen just once. The sample comprised memory T cells sorted from blood. These TCRs come from a man aged 50 or older in good health.

The sample holds many counts of this clonotype. This chain joins TRBV11-2 and TRBJ1-1; D remains ambiguous. V lost 2 bases to trimming and J lost 1 base, with 11 bases between them. Germline CDR1 is SGHAT and CDR2 is FQNNGV. The CDR3 runs 15 residues. The CDR3 loop is CASSLSSQTNTEAFF. DNA of the CDR3: TGTGCCAGCAGCTTATCGTCACAAACGAACACTGAAGCTTTCTTT.

The rearrangement uses TRBV7-2 and TRBJ2-1; 8 nucleotides align to TRBD1. This CDR3 comprises 13 residues. Germline trimming cut 5 bases from V and 9 bases from J; bases unmatched to any gene: 6. Germline V lookup: CDR1 SGHTA, CDR2 FQGNSA. As DNA, the CDR3 is TGTGCCAGCAGCCCGACAGGGGCAGGTGAGCAGTTCTTC. It encodes CASSPTGAGEQFF.

The V gene is TRBV10-3, the J gene TRBJ1-1; D ambiguous. The germline CDR1 and CDR2 sequences are ENHRY and SYGVKD. V was clipped by 6 bases and J by 3 bases, with 8 bases between them. This CDR3 spans 12 amino acids. DNA for the CDR3: TGTGCCATCAGGGGGAGGGACACTGAAGCTTTCTTT. This gives the protein CAIRGRDTEAFF.

This clonotype has ten or more counts. Relative to the germline gene, one junction end is altered; a read error may explain this. CDR3 protein: CASRGFSGTGGTDTQYF. The CDR3 bases are TGTGCCAGCAGGGGTTTTTCCGGGACAGGGGGCACGGATACGCAGTATTTT. The chain carries TRBV3-1 and TRBJ2-3; TRBD1 agrees at 12 bases. There are 17 residues in the CDR3. CDR1 is LGHDT, CDR2 YNNKEL, per germline (reference sequence).

The chain combines TRBV6-2 or TRBV6-3 with TRBJ2-3; TRBD1 aligns across 8 bases. Per the germline V gene, CDR1 is MNHEY and CDR2 is SVGEGT. The CDR3 contains 14 residues. V was clipped by 6 bases and J by 4 bases; unmatched bases: 6. The CDR3 coding sequence is TGTGCCAGCAGATGGACAGGGAGGCCAGATACGCAGTATTTT. It is translated as CASRWTGRPDTQYF.

This chain links TRBV13 with TRBJ2-3; weak D call: TRBD1 (5 bases). From germline, CDR1 is PRHDT and CDR2 FYEKMQ (reference sequence). The length of the CDR3 is 17 residues. Trimming stripped 4 bases from V and 4 bases from J, with 21 bases between. This CDR3 reads CASSSLLLGDRADTQYF. CDR3 sequence (DNA): TGTGCCAGCAGCTCCCTTCTTTTAGGGGATAGGGCAGATACGCAGTATTTT.

This clonotype was observed at least ten times. CDR3 loop: CASSQDLAGEKLFF. The CDR3 region has the DNA TGTGCCAGCAGCCAAGATCTGGCGGGGGAAAAACTGTTTTTT. The rearrangement joins TRBV4-2 to TRBJ1-4; D remains ambiguous. This CDR3 region has 14 residues. Trimming took off 0 bases at V and 8 bases at J, with 10 bases between the two ends. Germline CDR1 LGHNA, CDR2 YNFKEQ.

The V gene is TRBV6-1, the J gene TRBJ1-5; D unclear. Germline V CDR1 and CDR2: MNHNS, SASEGT. Trimming pared 6 bases from V and 6 bases from J, leaving 15 bases between. The CDR3 covers 14 residues. The CDR3 sequence is CASRPALAGQPQHF. DNA for the CDR3: TGTGCCAGCAGGCCGGCTTTGGCGGGTCAGCCCCAGCATTTT.

This chain joins TRBV6-1 and TRBJ2-3; 7 bases are a match to TRBD1. The junction had 3 bases not matched to a gene; V was cut back by 6 bases and J by 3 bases. CDR1 and CDR2 from the germline V gene are MNHNS and SASEGT. The CDR3 is 13 amino acids. CDR3 sequence reads: CASRSQGTDTQYF. The CDR3 DNA sequence: TGTGCCAGCAGGTCACAGGGGACAGATACGCAGTATTTT.

This clonotype appeared many times. The chain recombines TRBV12-3 or TRBV12-4 with TRBJ2-1; D is possibly TRBD1 (8 bases). With 6 bases removed from V and 7 bases from J, the gap between germline ends came to 19 bases. CDR3 length: 15 amino acids. CDR3 loop: CASRKQGGISNEQFF. The DNA for the CDR3 is TGTGCCAGCAGAAAACAGGGGGGGATCTCGAATGAGCAGTTCTTC.

This rearrangement joins TRBV4-3 to TRBJ2-1, with TRBD2 matching 11 bases. CDR1 LGHNA and CDR2 YSLEER come from the germline V gene. Germline trimming cut 2 bases from V and 0 bases from J; bases unmatched to any gene: 6. There are 18 residues in the CDR3. Here the CDR3 reads CASSQHLAGGASYNEQFF. The CDR3 bases are TGCGCCAGCAGCCAACATTTAGCGGGAGGGGCCTCCTACAATGAGCAGTTCTTC.

In this sample, this clonotype turned up many times. The gene calls are TRBV20-1 and TRBJ2-3; D uncertain. V was cut by 2 bases and J by 1 base, with 7 bases left in between. The germline gives CDR1 DFQATT, CDR2 SNEGSKA (reference sequence). The CDR3 extends over 13 amino acids. DNA for the CDR3: TGCAGTGCTAGATTTTTCGGCACAGATACGCAGTATTTT. Amino acids: CSARFFGTDTQYF.

A note on this clonotype: Mismatch with germline at one junction end may stem from a read error. This chain uses TRBV7-7 with TRBJ2-3; D is possibly TRBD2 (5 bases). The CDR3 runs to 15 residues. Looked up from germline, CDR1 is SSHAT and CDR2 is FNYEAQ (reference sequence). The CDR3 DNA follows: TGTGCTAGCAGCTTCTCGGTCTCTAGCACAGATGCGCAGTATTTT. Protein sequence: CASSFSVSSTDAQYF.

This clonotype was seen only a few times. This chain links TRBV18 with TRBJ2-3; the D is unclear. The V gene's germline CDR1 is KGHSH and CDR2 LQKENI. This CDR3 spans 14 amino acids. V was shortened by 3 bases and J by 4 bases, with 11 bases between the two germline ends. CDR3 region: CASSPSVRSDTQYF. The CDR3 coding sequence is TGTGCCAGCTCACCCAGCGTGCGATCAGATACGCAGTATTTT. Combining the CDR3 with reference TRBV18 and TRBJ2-3 gives the whole variable domain NAGVMQNPRHLVRRRGQEARLRCSPMKGHSHVYWYRQLPEEGLKFMVYLQKENIIDESGMPKERFSAEFPKEGPSILRIQQVVRGDSAAYFCASSPSVRSDTQYFGPGTRLTVL.

The CDR3 sequence: CASSRRDRLTGELFF. Written as DNA, the CDR3 is TGTGCCAGCAGCAGACGGGACAGGCTAACCGGGGAGCTGTTTTTT. This chain connects TRBV7-2 to TRBJ2-2; 8 bases are a match to TRBD1. J was trimmed by 5 bases and V by 5 bases; bases with no gene match: 7. Germline V gene data show CDR1 as SGHTA and CDR2 as FQGNSA. This CDR3 region has 15 residues. The variable domain in full, completed from reference TRBV7-2 and TRBJ2-2, reads GAGVSQSPSNKVTEKGKDVELRCDPISGHTALYWYRQSLGQGLEFLIYFQGNSAPDKSGLPSDRFSAERTGGSVSTLTIQRTQQEDSAVYLCASSRRDRLTGELFFGEGSRLTVL.